This T cell receptor beta chain is from a study of blood T cell repertoires in COVID-19. Sequencing was performed with immunoSEQ multiplex PCR; in TCRdb, only in-frame clones are kept and a portion is missing. This table holds 110,000 to 150,000 clones, roughly nine tenths found once. The germline CDR1 and CDR2 sequences are MDHEN and SYDVKM. There are 17 residues in the CDR3. The V gene end was trimmed by 6 bases and the J gene end by 0 bases; junction bases not matched to a gene: 11. The chain couples TRBV28 to TRBJ1-3, with 7 nucleotides matching TRBD1. The sequenced material came from peripheral blood. The TCR sequence derives from a woman between 55 and 75 years old with active COVID-19. CDR3 nucleotides: TGTGCCAGCAGCTCGGTCGCGGGACAGTCCTCTGGAAACACCATATATTTT. Its translation: CASSSVAGQSSGNTIYF.